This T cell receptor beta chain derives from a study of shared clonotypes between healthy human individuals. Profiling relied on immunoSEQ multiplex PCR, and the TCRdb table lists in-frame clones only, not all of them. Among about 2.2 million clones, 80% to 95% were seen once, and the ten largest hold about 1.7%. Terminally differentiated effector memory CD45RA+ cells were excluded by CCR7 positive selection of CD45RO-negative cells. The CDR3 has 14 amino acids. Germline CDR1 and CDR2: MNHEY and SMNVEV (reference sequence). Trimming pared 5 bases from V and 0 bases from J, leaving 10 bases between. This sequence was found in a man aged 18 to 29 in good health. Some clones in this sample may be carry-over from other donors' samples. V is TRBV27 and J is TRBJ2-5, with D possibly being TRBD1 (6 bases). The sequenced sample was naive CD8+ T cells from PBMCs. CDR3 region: CASSPQGNQETQYF. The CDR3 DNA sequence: TGTGCCAGCAGTCCCCAGGGGAACCAAGAGACCCAGTACTTC.